Each of the 19 T cell receptor beta chains below was sequenced from the same sample in a study of vaccination and CD4 T cells after COVID-19. The study sequenced cultured CD4+ T cell DNA using the Oncomine TCR Beta short-read assay. TCRdb reprocessed the PCR reads via MiXCR and lists one record per CDR3 protein. The sample has under 15,000 distinct CDR3 sequences; around 55% are singletons. No antigens are known for them. Described treatment: roughly ten-day PBMC culture with coronavirus spike peptide pools or control peptides (ViraFEST assay). Sequenced material: CD4+ T cells from blood, cultured in vitro. The receptor set was obtained from a human donor who had recovered from COVID-19.

The chain's CDR3 is CASSSGTGDYGYTF. CDR3 DNA sequence: TGTGCCAGCAGTTCTGGGACAGGTGACTATGGCTACACCTTC. The J gene is TRBJ1-2, the V gene TRBV6-5, with 8 bases aligning to TRBD1. CDR3 length: 14 amino acids. The J segment lost 3 bases and the V segment lost 4 bases, leaving 4 bases of the junction unmatched. Germline V lookup: CDR1 MNHEY, CDR2 SVGAGI.

This clonotype has a handful of counts. The chain is built from TRBV12-3 or TRBV12-4 and TRBJ2-5, with D possibly TRBD1 on 6 matching bases. CDR3 length: 12 residues. The ends were cut back, 6 bases at V and 9 bases at J, with 14 bases in the middle. As DNA, the CDR3 is TGTGCCAGCAGATCTGACAGGACGTCCCAGTACTTC. Translating gives CASRSDRTSQYF.

V and J are TRBV20-1 and TRBJ1-3; TRBD1 is a possible D gene (5 bases). The CDR3 has 16 residues. V dropped 0 bases and J dropped 0 bases, with 12 bases sitting between them. Germline V gene sequence: CDR1 DFQATT, CDR2 SNEGSKA (reference sequence). The CDR3 DNA reads TGCAGTGCTAGAGATAGGGACCGTTCCTCTGGAAACACCATATATTTT. Translated, it gives CSARDRDRSSGNTIYF.

On this clonotype itself: Its ends do not fully match the called genes, so a read error is possible. This rearrangement joins TRBV20-1 to TRBJ2-7, with 11 positions matching TRBD2. The CDR3 totals 17 residues. CDR1 DFQATT and CDR2 SNEGSKA come from the germline V gene (reference sequence). CDR3 sequence (DNA): TGCAGCGCTAGAGAGGGTAGCGGGAGGGCCTATCGTTACGAGCAGTACTTC. It encodes CSAREGSGRAYRYEQYF.

The rearrangement joins TRBV20-1 to TRBJ1-2, with 12 bases matching TRBD1. The germline CDR1 and CDR2 sequences are DFQATT and SNEGSKA (reference sequence). The CDR3 is made up of 15 amino acids. The CDR3 sequence is CRGGGTGGPQGGYTF. DNA of the CDR3: TGCAGGGGTGGGGGGACAGGGGGCCCACAAGGTGGCTACACCTTC.

This clonotype was observed a few times. The chain couples TRBV7-2 to TRBJ1-2; the D is unclear. CDR1 and CDR2 (germline): SGHTA, FQGNSA. The V end lost 10 bases, the J end lost 2 bases, and 8 bases lay between the germline ends. This CDR3 contains 11 residues. In nucleotides, the CDR3 is TGTGCCATTCCGAGGAACTATGGCTACACCTTC. It translates to CAIPRNYGYTF.

V usage is TRBV5-1 and J usage is TRBJ1-2; 10 nucleotides line up with TRBD1. Trimming took 4 bases from V and 6 from J; bases not matched to a gene: 3. This CDR3 has 13 amino acids. Germline CDR1 is SGHRS and CDR2 is YFSETQ. CDR3 DNA sequence: TGCGCCAGCAGCCACGGACAGGGGGATGGCTACACCTTC. It is translated as CASSHGQGDGYTF.

This clonotype was picked up one time. The chain has TRBV30 and TRBJ1-5; D is unresolved. This CDR3 contains 13 residues. Germline CDR1 GTSNPN, CDR2 SVGIG (reference sequence). V was cut by 2 bases and J by 3 bases, with 8 bases left in between. This CDR3 reads CAWSTGINQPQHF. The CDR3 DNA reads TGTGCCTGGAGTACCGGAATCAATCAGCCCCAGCATTTT.

This chain connects TRBV6-1 to TRBJ2-2; 8 nucleotides line up with TRBD1. The germline V gene encodes CDR1 MNHNS and CDR2 SASEGT. The V segment lost 5 bases and the J segment 4 bases; nucleotides outside the gene matches: 9. This CDR3 comprises 16 residues. The CDR3 region has the DNA TGTGCCAGCAGTATCCCCGGGACAGGCAGCACCGGGGAGCTGTTTTTT. This gives the protein CASSIPGTGSTGELFF.

The gene calls are TRBV20-1 and TRBJ1-4; possible D gene TRBD1, 6 bases. The V end lost 1 base, the J end lost 5 bases, and 8 bases lay between the germline ends. The CDR3 length is 13 residues. Germline lookup yields CDR1 DFQATT and CDR2 SNEGSKA (reference sequence). The CDR3 protein is CSARGGPNEKLFF. CDR3 sequence (DNA): TGCAGTGCTAGAGGGGGGCCAAATGAAAAACTGTTTTTT.

This clonotype was recorded a few times. The chain uses TRBV6-1 and TRBJ1-3, with a weak D call TRBD1 (5 bases). CDR3 length: 14 amino acids. Trimming stripped 7 bases from V and 2 bases from J, with 12 bases between. Germline lookup yields CDR1 MNHNS and CDR2 SASEGT. The CDR3 sequence is CASKIRGPGNTIYF. The CDR3, as DNA: TGTGCCAGCAAGATAAGGGGACCTGGAAACACCATATATTTT.

This clonotype has only one observation. The chain couples TRBV5-1 to TRBJ1-1, with D unclear. V was shortened by 0 bases and J by 3 bases, with 6 bases between the two germline ends. Germline-derived CDR1 and CDR2 are SGHRS and YFSETQ. The CDR3 sequence is 13 residues long. The CDR3: CASSLAPDTEAFF. The CDR3 DNA follows: TGCGCCAGCAGCTTGGCCCCAGACACTGAAGCTTTCTTT.

Judged by abundance, this clonotype is medium-sized. The J gene is TRBJ2-6, the V gene TRBV5-1; D gene ambiguous. The CDR3 is made up of 15 amino acids. The germline V gene has CDR1 SGHRS and CDR2 YFSETQ. V was trimmed by 4 bases and J by 0 bases, leaving 8 bases between them. CDR3 amino acids: CASSHRFSGANVLTF. In DNA, the CDR3 is TGCGCCAGCAGCCACAGATTCTCTGGGGCCAACGTCCTGACTTTC. The full variable domain, completed using reference TRBV5-1 and TRBJ2-6, is KAGVTQTPRYLIKTRGQQVTLSCSPISGHRSVSWYQQTPGQGLQFLFEYFSETQRNKGNFPGRFSGRQFSNSRSEMNVSTLELGDSALYLCASSHRFSGANVLTFGAGSRLTVL.

The genes are TRBV19 and TRBJ2-7; D possibly corresponds to TRBD1 (6 bases). This CDR3 contains 17 residues. The germline V gene has CDR1 LNHDA and CDR2 SQIVND (reference sequence). Trimming took off 4 bases at V and 2 bases at J, with 21 bases between the two ends. CDR3 bases: TGTGCCAGTAGTAAGCAAATCGGGACACCGTATACCTACGAGCAGTACTTC. It encodes CASSKQIGTPYTYEQYF.

This chain uses TRBV5-1 with TRBJ2-3, with 10 bases matching TRBD1. Per the germline V gene, CDR1 is SGHRS and CDR2 is YFSETQ. V dropped 4 bases and J dropped 2; count of bases not matched to a gene: 7. The CDR3 runs 16 residues. CDR3 amino acids: CASSAGTGVFTDTQYF. CDR3 bases: TGCGCCAGCAGCGCCGGGACAGGGGTATTCACAGATACGCAGTATTTT. The entire variable domain, with the rest obtained from reference TRBV5-1 and TRBJ2-3, is as follows: KAGVTQTPRYLIKTRGQQVTLSCSPISGHRSVSWYQQTPGQGLQFLFEYFSETQRNKGNFPGRFSGRQFSNSRSEMNVSTLELGDSALYLCASSAGTGVFTDTQYFGPGTRLTVL.

The V and J genes are TRBV6-5 and TRBJ1-6, with D hard to call. Germline V gene data show CDR1 as MNHEY and CDR2 as SVGAGI. CDR3 length: 14 amino acids. V shed 2 bases and J shed 0 bases, with 2 bases lying between them. CDR3 loop: CASSYSSYNSPLHF. For the CDR3, the DNA is TGTGCCAGCAGTTACAGCTCCTATAATTCACCCCTCCACTTT.

J is TRBJ2-7 and V is TRBV6-1, with TRBD2 identical over 11 bases. Germline CDR1 reads MNHNS; CDR2 reads SASEGT. CDR3 size: 13 residues. After removal of 8 bases from V and 6 bases from J, the junction contained 6 bases not matched to a gene. The CDR3 reads CASHSSGRPEQYF. The CDR3 DNA reads as TGTGCCAGCCATTCTAGCGGGAGGCCCGAGCAGTACTTC.

The rearrangement joins TRBV6-5 to TRBJ1-2; 7 bases line up with TRBD1. V was pared by 2 bases and J by 2 bases, with 8 bases of the junction left unmatched. The CDR3 has 16 amino acids. From germline, CDR1 is MNHEY and CDR2 SVGAGI. CDR3 in amino acids: CASSYSGTVVNYGYTF. Here the CDR3 DNA reads TGTGCCAGCAGTTACAGCGGGACAGTAGTAAACTATGGCTACACCTTC.

Only a few counts were recorded for this clonotype. This chain uses TRBV27 with TRBJ1-2, with TRBD1 identical over 9 bases. This CDR3 is built from 16 residues. Germline loops: CDR1 MNHEY, CDR2 SMNVEV (reference sequence). V lost 5 bases and J lost 0; bases outside the gene matches: 7. In DNA, the CDR3 is TGTGCCAGCAGTCCAGGACAGGGGCTCCCTAACTATGGCTACACCTTC. It specifies CASSPGQGLPNYGYTF.